This TCR beta chain stems from a study of blood T cell repertoires in COVID-19. Study as a whole: Some COVID-19 samples were acute and others convalescent; all came from the United States, Italy and Spain. The cDNA or gDNA used as material had been derived from T cells, B-cell-depleted T cells, or PBMCs.

The germline CDR1 and CDR2 sequences are MGHDK and SYGVNS. V dropped 8 bases and J dropped 4 bases, with 18 bases sitting between them. The length of the CDR3 is 16 residues. Original processing methods: Amplified reference gene primers provided the basis for estimating nucleated cell counts. Assay: immunoSEQ multiplex PCR; the TCRdb copy retains only in-frame clones and omits some. That table supplies the V and J calls and clone size; D and trimming were determined from the DNA. The data show 100,000 or so clones, around 90% seen once. What was sequenced was peripheral blood. The clonotype was recovered from a middle-aged man with acute or convalescent COVID-19. The J gene is TRBJ2-6, the V gene TRBV25-1; perhaps TRBD1 as D (6 bases). The CDR3 loop reads CASVTGIPGGANVLTF. The DNA for the CDR3 is TGTGCCAGCGTAACAGGGATACCAGGCGGGGCCAACGTCCTGACTTTC.